This T cell receptor (beta chain) was captured by sequencing in a study of blood T cell repertoires in COVID-19. The CDR3 covers 14 residues. Only in-frame clones appear in the TCRdb table, and some are missing; sequencing was by immunoSEQ multiplex PCR. Here the sample spans approximately 360,000 clones, almost 90% being singletons. Sequencing was carried out using peripheral blood. The clonotype originates from a man between 18 and 29 years old with active or convalescent COVID-19. The rearrangement joins TRBV12-2 to TRBJ2-1; TRBD1 reflects the table's D call only, with no check against the DNA. TRBV12-2 is marked as a pseudogene. CDR3 residues: CASRSQTGYAEQFF. The CDR3 nucleotides read TGTGCAAGTCGCTCACAGACAGGGTATGCTGAGCAGTTCTTC.